The 31 T cell receptor beta chains below were found in one sample sequenced in a study of CD8 T cells in Susac syndrome. Random hexamers primed reverse transcription of about 0.5 to 1 ug RNA. MiXCR was run by TCRdb on the immunoSEQ multiplex PCR reads, yielding one entry per CDR3 protein. The table lists approximately 140,000 distinct CDR3 sequences, 80% to 85% of them singletons. The sequenced material came from CD8+ T cells from PBMCs. These receptor sequences come from a human donor with multiple sclerosis.

The rearrangement joins TRBV28 to TRBJ1-2; tentative D call: TRBD1 (5 bases). Germline lookup yields CDR1 MDHEN and CDR2 SYDVKM. The CDR3 spans 17 residues. V dropped 6 bases and J dropped 0 bases, with 20 bases sitting between them. CDR3 nucleotide sequence: TGTGCCAGCAGCCCCTCTAAGGGGTTACAATCTAACTATGGCTACACCTTC. Its translation: CASSPSKGLQSNYGYTF.

V is TRBV2 and J is TRBJ1-4; D is uncertain. The germline V gene encodes CDR1 SNHLY and CDR2 FYNNEI. CDR3 length: 16 amino acids. V lost 3 bases and J 1 base, leaving 12 bases between the germline ends. This CDR3 is CASSDFRDETNEKLFF. The CDR3 region has the DNA TGTGCCAGCAGTGATTTTAGGGATGAAACTAATGAAAAACTGTTTTTT. Looking up the rest from reference TRBV2 and TRBJ1-4 gives the full variable domain: EPEVTQTPSHQVTQMGQEVILRCVPISNHLYFYWYRQILGQKVEFLVSFYNNEISEKSEIFDDQFSVERPDGSNFTLKIRSTKLEDSAMYFCASSDFRDETNEKLFFGSGTQLSVL.

The chain is built from TRBV6-5 and TRBJ1-3; D not certain. V shed 0 bases and J shed 2 bases, with 5 bases lying between them. CDR1 is MNHEY and CDR2 is SVGAGI in the germline V gene. CDR3 length: 14 amino acids. The CDR3 region is CASSYSGTGNTIYF. The CDR3, as DNA: TGTGCCAGCAGTTACTCAGGGACTGGAAACACCATATATTTT.

This chain connects TRBV2 to TRBJ2-7; TRBD1 aligns across 7 bases. The CDR3 sequence is 12 residues long. Germline V gene sequence: CDR1 SNHLY, CDR2 FYNNEI. J lost 2 bases, V lost 8 bases, and 3 bases had no gene match. The CDR3 DNA reads TGTGCCAGCCGGGACAGCCCCTACGAGCAGTACTTC. It yields the protein CASRDSPYEQYF.

The chain links TRBV19 to TRBJ1-4; tentative D call: TRBD1 (6 bases). The germline V gene encodes CDR1 LNHDA and CDR2 SQIVND (reference sequence). The CDR3 contains 15 residues. Trimming shortened V by 9 bases and J by 8 bases, and 22 bases separated the two germline ends. CDR3 amino acids: CASSLGTRGREKLFF. In DNA form, the CDR3 reads TGTGCCAGCTCACTAGGGACACGTGGACGAGAAAAACTGTTTTTT.

This chain links TRBV5-6 with TRBJ2-7; 7 positions agree with TRBD1. V lost 0 bases, J lost 6 bases, and 0 bases stayed unmatched. Germline CDR1 reads SGHDT; CDR2 reads YYEEEE. CDR3 length: 12 residues. The CDR3 region is CASSLGDSEQYF. CDR3 sequence (DNA): TGTGCCAGCAGCTTGGGGGACAGCGAGCAGTACTTC.

The chain is built from TRBV6-1 and TRBJ1-5, with D unresolved. The germline gives CDR1 MNHNS, CDR2 SASEGT. With 2 bases removed from V and 7 bases from J, the gap between germline ends came to 15 bases. CDR3 length: 15 amino acids. The CDR3 sequence: CASSEIEGGEQPQHF. CDR3 nucleotides: TGTGCCAGCAGTGAAATCGAGGGAGGTGAACAGCCCCAGCATTTT.

Here the CDR3 reads CASSIGGSTYNEQFF. In DNA, the CDR3 is TGTGCCAGTAGTATAGGGGGATCTACCTACAATGAGCAGTTCTTC. The rearrangement uses TRBV19 and TRBJ2-1; no definite D call. V lost 1 base to trimming and J lost 2 bases, with 9 bases between them. This CDR3 is 15 amino acids long. Per the germline V gene, CDR1 is LNHDA and CDR2 is SQIVND (reference sequence). Looking up the rest from reference TRBV19 and TRBJ2-1 gives the full variable domain: DGGITQSPKYLFRKEGQNVTLSCEQNLNHDAMYWYRQDPGQGLRLIYYSQIVNDFQKGDIAEGYSVSREKKESFPLTVTSAQKNPTAFYLCASSIGGSTYNEQFFGPGTRLTVL.

The chain joins TRBV9 to TRBJ2-1; TRBD1 aligns across 7 bases. This CDR3 has 16 residues. Germline V gives CDR1 SGDLS, CDR2 YYNGEE. Trimming at V came to 4 bases and at J to 0 bases, leaving 7 bases not matched to a gene. DNA for the CDR3: TGTGCCAGCAGCCCGCAGGGGGTTGGCTCCTACAATGAGCAGTTCTTC. It translates to CASSPQGVGSYNEQFF.

This chain uses TRBV28 with TRBJ2-7; 8 bases are a match to TRBD1. Trimming cost V 5 bases and J 2 bases; bases outside gene matches: 8. Looked up from germline, CDR1 is MDHEN and CDR2 is SYDVKM. This CDR3 comprises 15 residues. The CDR3 reads CASSRADRGAYEQYF. CDR3 DNA: TGTGCCAGCAGTAGGGCCGACAGGGGAGCCTACGAGCAGTACTTC. The full variable domain, its missing parts supplied by reference TRBV28 and TRBJ2-7, is DVKVTQSSRYLVKRTGEKVFLECVQDMDHENMFWYRQDPGLGLRLIYFSYDVKMKEKGDIPEGYSVSREKKERFSLILESASTNQTSMYLCASSRADRGAYEQYFGPGTRLTVT.

The chain joins TRBV19 to TRBJ2-7; 9 bases are shared with TRBD1. The length of the CDR3 is 15 residues. Germline V gene lookup returns CDR1 LNHDA and CDR2 SQIVND (reference sequence). The J segment lost 0 bases and the V segment lost 7 bases, leaving 7 bases of the junction unmatched. The CDR3 here is CASKAGQGLSYEQYF. In DNA, the CDR3 is TGTGCCAGTAAAGCGGGACAGGGCCTCTCCTACGAGCAGTACTTC.

This clonotype was seen a single time. This sequence joins TRBV14 and TRBJ1-1; tentative D call: TRBD1 (6 bases). V shed 0 bases and J shed 4 bases, with 12 bases lying between them. The CDR3 totals 15 residues. Per germline, CDR1 SGHDN and CDR2 FVKESK. CDR3 sequence reads: CASSQDRGRSTEAFF. In DNA, the CDR3 is TGTGCCAGCAGCCAAGATCGGGGGCGAAGCACTGAAGCTTTCTTT.

The sample holds one count of this clonotype. The rearrangement uses TRBV27 and TRBJ2-1; D gene unclear. V was shortened by 2 bases and J by 8 bases, with 13 bases between the two germline ends. The length of the CDR3 is 14 residues. Germline lookup yields CDR1 MNHEY and CDR2 SMNVEV (reference sequence). This CDR3 reads CASSLPPPAYEQFF. CDR3 bases: TGTGCCAGCAGTTTACCCCCTCCTGCGTATGAGCAGTTCTTC.

The chain is built from TRBV4-1 and TRBJ2-7; D is uncertain. Trimming removed 6 bases at V and 2 bases at J, with 17 bases between. The CDR3 is 15 residues long. Germline CDR1 is MGHRA and CDR2 is YSYEKL. The CDR3 DNA reads as TGCGCCAGCAGACAATACTCACCGAAAACCTACGAGCAGTACTTC. Translated, it gives CASRQYSPKTYEQYF.

The chain is built from TRBV6-1 and TRBJ2-1; perhaps TRBD2 as D (5 bases). V was clipped by 5 bases and J by 1 base, with 12 bases between them. CDR3 length equals 15 residues. Germline V lookup: CDR1 MNHNS, CDR2 SASEGT. As DNA, the CDR3 is TGTGCCAGCAGTCCCTTAGCGTCTTCCTACAATGAGCAGTTCTTC. Amino acid sequence: CASSPLASSYNEQFF.

V and J are TRBV29-1 and TRBJ2-7; D may be TRBD1 (6 bases). Trimming pared 4 bases from V and 4 bases from J, leaving 14 bases between. This CDR3 is 13 amino acids long. Per germline, CDR1 SQVTM and CDR2 ANQGSEA. In nucleotides, the CDR3 is TGCAGCGTTGCCCCCCGCAGGGGATACGAGCAGTACTTC. Amino acid sequence: CSVAPRRGYEQYF.

The chain carries TRBV27 and TRBJ2-7; D is perhaps TRBD1 (5 bases). This CDR3 has 13 residues. The V end was cut by 3 bases, the J end by 5 bases, with 11 bases between. Germline V gene sequence: CDR1 MNHEY, CDR2 SMNVEV (reference sequence). In DNA form, the CDR3 reads TGTGCCAGCAGTTTGGCAGGGCCCAACGAGCAGTACTTC. Protein product: CASSLAGPNEQYF.

This clonotype was observed once. J is TRBJ1-2 and V is TRBV9, with 7 bases identical to TRBD1. Germline CDR1 reads SGDLS; CDR2 reads YYNGEE. This CDR3 contains 16 residues. V gave up 4 bases and J gave up 8 bases; unmatched junction bases: 17. CDR3 sequence (DNA): TGTGCCAGCAGCCACTCGGACAGGACCGGGTTCCGGGGCTACACCTTC. It yields the protein CASSHSDRTGFRGYTF. The variable domain in full, with the rest retrieved from reference TRBV9 and TRBJ1-2, is DSGVTQTPKHLITATGQRVTLRCSPRSGDLSVYWYQQSLDQGLQFLIQYYNGEERAKGNILERFSAQQFPDLHSELNLSSLELGDSALYFCASSHSDRTGFRGYTFGSGTRLTVV.

This chain links TRBV19 with TRBJ2-1, with D possibly TRBD1 on 6 matching bases. CDR3 length: 16 amino acids. Germline V gives CDR1 LNHDA, CDR2 SQIVND (reference sequence). Trimming removed 4 bases from V and 8 bases from J, with 21 bases in between. In DNA form, the CDR3 reads TGTGCCAGTAGTAGATGGGGCAGGGGAAGTATGGATGAGCAGTTCTTC. Translated: CASSRWGRGSMDEQFF. Together with reference TRBV19 and TRBJ2-1, the CDR3 gives the full variable domain: DGGITQSPKYLFRKEGQNVTLSCEQNLNHDAMYWYRQDPGQGLRLIYYSQIVNDFQKGDIAEGYSVSREKKESFPLTVTSAQKNPTAFYLCASSRWGRGSMDEQFFGPGTRLTVL.

With respect to this clonotype: An end of the junction does not agree with germline; a read error may underlie this. The chain is built from TRBV12-3 or TRBV12-4 and TRBJ1-3; D not resolved. The CDR3 consists of 14 residues. CDR3 in DNA: TGTGCCAGCAGTTTTTTGATCTCTGAAAACACCATATATTTT. Translation gives CASSFLISENTIYF.

This chain links TRBV5-1 with TRBJ1-1, with TRBD1 matching 7 bases. Germline V gene sequence: CDR1 SGHRS, CDR2 YFSETQ. The CDR3 totals 14 residues. V dropped 0 bases and J dropped 3; count of bases not matched to a gene: 2. In DNA, the CDR3 is TGCGCCAGCAGCTTGGGGGACAGTTACACTGAAGCTTTCTTT. Its protein is CASSLGDSYTEAFF.

The CDR3 reads CASSLGTGQYEAFF. CDR3 coding DNA: TGTGCCAGCAGCTTGGGAACAGGGCAATATGAAGCTTTCTTT. V and J are TRBV5-6 and TRBJ1-1, with D maybe TRBD1 (6 bases). V was trimmed by 0 bases and J by 7 bases, leaving 13 bases between them. Germline assignment: CDR1 SGHDT and CDR2 YYEEEE. This CDR3 has 14 residues.

In this sample, this clonotype turned up a few times. V and J are TRBV27 and TRBJ2-5; 8 bases are a match to TRBD1. The CDR3 extends over 15 amino acids. From germline, CDR1 is MNHEY and CDR2 SMNVEV (reference sequence). With 2 bases clipped from V and 5 bases from J, the junction kept 7 bases outside the gene matches. The CDR3 sequence is CASSLGTGGMETQYF. CDR3 coding DNA: TGTGCCAGCAGTTTAGGAACAGGGGGTATGGAGACCCAGTACTTC.

The V gene is TRBV10-3, the J gene TRBJ1-5; D call uncertain. In germline, CDR1 is ENHRY, CDR2 SYGVKD. Trimming stripped 0 bases from V and 1 base from J, with 7 bases between. The length of the CDR3 is 15 residues. CDR3 bases: TGTGCCATCAGTGAGTCAACGGGAAGCAATCAGCCCCAGCATTTT. Protein: CAISESTGSNQPQHF.

This chain joins TRBV13 and TRBJ2-7; perhaps TRBD2 as D (5 bases). The CDR3 is 12 residues long. Per the germline V gene, CDR1 is PRHDT and CDR2 is FYEKMQ (reference sequence). The germline V and J ends were trimmed by 6 bases and 5 bases, with 11 bases remaining between them. The CDR3 region has the DNA TGTGCCAGCAGTGACGGGGTGAACGAGCAGTACTTC. Protein: CASSDGVNEQYF. Supplemented by reference TRBV13 and TRBJ2-7, the full variable domain reads AAGVIQSPRHLIKEKRETATLKCYPIPRHDTVYWYQQGPGQDPQFLISFYEKMQSDKGSIPDRFSAQQFSDYHSELNMSSLELGDSALYFCASSDGVNEQYFGPGTRLTVT.

The CDR3 loop is CASNRNEQFF. In DNA form, the CDR3 reads TGTGCCAGCAACCGGAATGAGCAGTTCTTC. The J gene is TRBJ2-1, the V gene TRBV6-5; D uncertain. Trimming removed 7 bases from V and 7 bases from J, with 5 bases in between. Germline CDR1 MNHEY, CDR2 SVGAGI. The CDR3 is 10 amino acids.

This clonotype was seen once. V gene TRBV5-6 combines with J gene TRBJ1-6; no clear D gene. CDR1 is SGHDT and CDR2 is YYEEEE in the germline V gene. V was cut by 0 bases and J by 15 bases, with 13 bases left in between. The CDR3 has 13 residues. This CDR3 is CASSLAGTELLHF. The CDR3 nucleotides are TGTGCCAGCAGCTTGGCCGGCACAGAGCTCCTCCACTTT.

To note about this clonotype: Sequence at one end of the junction differs from germline and may be a read error. The chain has TRBV6-5 and TRBJ2-7; 7 bases are a match to TRBD1. The CDR3 spans 16 residues. CDR1 and CDR2 (germline): MNHEY, SVGAGI. Written as DNA, the CDR3 is TGTGCCAGCAGATACTATAGACAGGGAAAAGGCTACGAGCAGTACTTC. Its translation is CASRYYRQGKGYEQYF.

The CDR3 sequence: CASSRGQTYTGELFF. The CDR3 bases are TGTGCCAGCAGCCGGGGACAGACTTACACCGGGGAGCTGTTTTTT. The chain uses TRBV5-6 and TRBJ2-2, with 7 bases lining up with TRBD1. CDR3 length: 15 residues. V trimming: 4 bases; J trimming: 3 bases; junction bases outside the gene matches: 6. The germline gives CDR1 SGHDT, CDR2 YYEEEE.

J is TRBJ2-3 and V is TRBV4-1, with 15 positions matching TRBD2. The J segment lost 1 base and the V segment lost 2 bases, leaving 7 bases of the junction unmatched. Germline CDR1 is MGHRA and CDR2 is YSYEKL. The CDR3 is 19 amino acids. This chain's CDR3 is CASSQPPGLAGGGTDTQYF. As DNA, the CDR3 is TGCGCCAGCAGCCAACCACCGGGACTAGCGGGGGGTGGCACAGATACGCAGTATTTT.

V gene TRBV4-3 combines with J gene TRBJ2-5; 10 bases line up with TRBD2. CDR1 and CDR2 (germline): LGHNA, YSLEER. V lost 0 bases and J lost 1; bases outside the gene matches: 2. The CDR3 is 16 residues long. The CDR3 DNA follows: TGCGCCAGCAGCCAAGACAAGCGGGAGGGCCAAGAGACCCAGTACTTC. The encoded protein is CASSQDKREGQETQYF.